Each of the 31 T cell receptor beta chains below was sequenced from the same sample in a study of CXCR3-negative and CXCR3-positive naive CD8 T cells. Whole-study findings and limits: Relative to CXCR3-negative naive cells, CXCR3-positive naive cells had more hydrophobic TRB CDR3s.

TRB cDNA libraries were made by UMI-labeled 5' RACE. TCRdb reprocessed the 5' RACE reads and reports one entry per CDR3 protein, with no DNA. Its table lists about 110,000 distinct CDR3 sequences. These TCRs are of unknown antigen specificity. Sequencing used naive CXCR3+ CD8+ T cells from blood. The subset was: CD45RO-CCR7+CD27+CD95- naive CD8+ T cells expressing CXCR3 (TNR3+). The receptor source for this set is a human donor in good health. Some clones in this sample may be carry-over from other donors' samples.

The V call is TRBV20-1, the J call TRBJ1-5; TCRdb proposes TRBD1, but this gene call is untestable without DNA. CDR1 and CDR2 from the germline V gene are DFQATT and SNEGSKA (reference sequence). The CDR3 consists of 16 residues. The CDR3 spells CSATLLRDPSNQPQHF.

V and J are TRBV5-6 and TRBJ2-1. Germline V gene data show CDR1 as SGHDT and CDR2 as YYEEEE. The CDR3 extends over 15 amino acids. The CDR3: CASSLERSFYNEQFF.

The rearrangement uses TRBV5-6 and TRBJ2-7. This CDR3 spans 14 amino acids. Germline CDR1 SGHDT, CDR2 YYEEEE. The CDR3 sequence is CASSLAALNYEQYF.

The chain combines TRBV28 with TRBJ2-2; TCRdb indicates TRBD1, and absent DNA this call remains unverified. Germline V gene sequence: CDR1 MDHEN, CDR2 SYDVKM. The CDR3 is 15 residues long. The CDR3 reads CASSFRGEFTGELFF. Using reference TRBV28 and TRBJ2-2 for the parts outside the CDR3, the full variable domain is DVKVTQSSRYLVKRTGEKVFLECVQDMDHENMFWYRQDPGLGLRLIYFSYDVKMKEKGDIPEGYSVSREKKERFSLILESASTNQTSMYLCASSFRGEFTGELFFGEGSRLTVL.

This rearrangement joins TRBV27 to TRBJ2-7; TCRdb picks TRBD1, but there is no DNA to check that call. Germline CDR1 MNHEY, CDR2 SMNVEV (reference sequence). The CDR3 has 15 amino acids. CDR3 sequence reads: CASSPYRVKMDEQYF.

The rearrangement links TRBV19 to TRBJ2-1; TCRdb indicates TRBD1, and absent DNA this call remains unverified. The CDR3 is 15 residues long. The V gene's germline CDR1 is LNHDA and CDR2 SQIVND (reference sequence). CDR3 loop: CASTYAGGYNNEQFF. Variable domain in full (rest from reference TRBV19 and TRBJ2-1): DGGITQSPKYLFRKEGQNVTLSCEQNLNHDAMYWYRQDPGQGLRLIYYSQIVNDFQKGDIAEGYSVSREKKESFPLTVTSAQKNPTAFYLCASTYAGGYNNEQFFGPGTRLTVL.

This chain connects TRBV20-1 to TRBJ1-2. CDR1 DFQATT and CDR2 SNEGSKA come from the germline V gene (reference sequence). The CDR3 has 12 amino acids. CDR3: CSVKSADYGYTF.

The chain recombines TRBV7-8 with TRBJ1-5. Germline CDR1 is SGHVS and CDR2 is FQNEAQ. This CDR3 comprises 14 residues. The chain's CDR3 is CASSEYESNQPQHF.

The J gene is TRBJ2-2, the V gene TRBV6-2 or TRBV6-3; as DNA is missing, the TRBD1 call by TCRdb cannot be tested. Germline CDR1 and CDR2: MNHEY and SVGEGT. This CDR3 region has 18 residues. The CDR3 sequence: CASSSIRFGQGNTGELFF.

This chain connects TRBV7-9 to TRBJ1-1; TCRdb indicates TRBD1, and absent DNA this call remains unverified. Germline CDR1 reads SEHNR; CDR2 reads FQNEAQ (reference sequence). The CDR3 runs 15 residues. CDR3 amino acids: CASSLSGTANTEAFF. The whole variable domain, filled in from reference TRBV7-9 and TRBJ1-1, reads DTGVSQNPRHKITKRGQNVTFRCDPISEHNRLYWYRQTLGQGPEFLTYFQNEAQLEKSRLLSDRFSAERPKGSFSTLEIQRTEQGDSAMYLCASSLSGTANTEAFFGQGTRLTVV.

The chain has TRBV4-2 and TRBJ1-1; TCRdb's assignment of TRBD1 cannot be checked, as there is no DNA. The length of the CDR3 is 17 residues. Germline CDR1 LGHNA, CDR2 YNFKEQ. The CDR3 spells CASSQRAGGGGVTEAFF.

V and J are TRBV6-4 and TRBJ1-1; TCRdb's D call, TRBD1, is unchecked because there is no DNA. Germline V gene sequence: CDR1 MRHNA, CDR2 SNTAGT. The CDR3 sequence is 14 residues long. CDR3 in amino acids: CASITGGRRAQAFF.

The rearrangement uses TRBV21-1 and TRBJ2-3; without DNA, the TCRdb call of TRBD1 cannot be checked. TRBV21-1 is reported as a pseudogene. The CDR3 length is 16 residues. The CDR3 is CASSKGAGEYPDTQYF.

CDR3 protein: CASSPRAYNEQFF. This rearrangement joins TRBV12-3 or TRBV12-4 to TRBJ2-1; TCRdb reports TRBD1, a call that lacks DNA to check it against. This CDR3 is built from 13 residues.

The chain combines TRBV6-5 with TRBJ2-7. The CDR3 is made up of 13 amino acids. The germline V gene has CDR1 MNHEY and CDR2 SVGAGI. The CDR3 sequence: CASSQDSSYEQYF.

The chain combines TRBV19 with TRBJ1-2. Per the germline V gene, CDR1 is LNHDA and CDR2 is SQIVND (reference sequence). The CDR3 spans 14 residues. Here the CDR3 reads CASSIGHLNYGYTF.

The V gene is TRBV5-1, the J gene TRBJ2-7. CDR3 length: 14 amino acids. CDR1 and CDR2 from the germline V gene are SGHRS and YFSETQ. The CDR3 protein is CASSLDETSYEQYF. The full variable domain, its missing parts supplied by reference TRBV5-1 and TRBJ2-7, is KAGVTQTPRYLIKTRGQQVTLSCSPISGHRSVSWYQQTPGQGLQFLFEYFSETQRNKGNFPGRFSGRQFSNSRSEMNVSTLELGDSALYLCASSLDETSYEQYFGPGTRLTVT.

This chain links TRBV5-1 with TRBJ2-7; TCRdb indicates TRBD2, and absent DNA this call remains unverified. The CDR3 has 15 amino acids. Germline loops: CDR1 SGHRS, CDR2 YFSETQ. The CDR3: CASSLGLAGGGEQYF.

The chain employs TRBV19 and TRBJ1-2. Per the germline V gene, CDR1 is LNHDA and CDR2 is SQIVND (reference sequence). The length of the CDR3 is 19 residues. CDR3 residues: CASSIDLGGLISAAYGYTF.

The chain couples TRBV20-1 to TRBJ2-3; TCRdb gives TRBD1 as the D gene, but with no DNA this cannot be confirmed. The CDR3 length is 13 residues. Germline loops: CDR1 DFQATT, CDR2 SNEGSKA (reference sequence). The CDR3 loop reads CSARGPGEHTQYF.

The CDR3 sequence: CASTPDGGANTGELFF. This chain links TRBV12-3 or TRBV12-4 with TRBJ2-2; TCRdb outputs TRBD1, but without DNA this stays unchecked. This CDR3 has 16 residues.

The V call is TRBV20-1, the J call TRBJ1-1; with no DNA, the TCRdb D assignment of TRBD1 cannot be verified. This CDR3 has 12 amino acids. CDR1 DFQATT and CDR2 SNEGSKA come from the germline V gene (reference sequence). CDR3: CSARAGVGEAFF.

The chain employs TRBV9 and TRBJ2-1; the D call of TRBD1 rests on TCRdb alone, since no DNA is present to check it. CDR3 length: 17 residues. Germline CDR1 SGDLS, CDR2 YYNGEE. This chain's CDR3 is CASSASGLASSYNEQFF.

The V and J genes are TRBV29-1 and TRBJ2-2. CDR1 and CDR2 (germline): SQVTM, ANQGSEA. CDR3 length equals 13 residues. CDR3: CSVGGPNTGELFF.

V and J are TRBV5-6 and TRBJ2-7; TCRdb names TRBD2, which stays unverified in the absence of DNA. In germline, CDR1 is SGHDT, CDR2 YYEEEE. The CDR3 has 15 amino acids. The CDR3 is CASSSPSGRAYEQYF.

This chain links TRBV7-7 with TRBJ2-1; TCRdb lists TRBD2, though no DNA is available to test this call. The CDR3 runs 16 residues. CDR1 SSHAT and CDR2 FNYEAQ come from the germline V gene (reference sequence). CDR3 residues: CASSLHGLADYNEQFF.

This chain connects TRBV7-2 to TRBJ2-1; checking the TCRdb D call of TRBD2 is not possible without DNA. This CDR3 is 14 amino acids long. Germline assignment: CDR1 SGHTA and CDR2 FQGNSA. This chain's CDR3 is CASSLLAGYNEQFF. Complete variable domain (other parts from reference TRBV7-2 and TRBJ2-1): GAGVSQSPSNKVTEKGKDVELRCDPISGHTALYWYRQSLGQGLEFLIYFQGNSAPDKSGLPSDRFSAERTGGSVSTLTIQRTQQEDSAVYLCASSLLAGYNEQFFGPGTRLTVL.

The V call is TRBV5-1, the J call TRBJ2-7; TCRdb's D gene call, TRBD2, goes unchecked for lack of DNA. The CDR3 runs 15 residues. Germline loops: CDR1 SGHRS, CDR2 YFSETQ. CDR3 loop: CASSLGLAGVCEQYF.

The chain employs TRBV18 and TRBJ2-7. The CDR3 extends over 14 amino acids. Germline lookup yields CDR1 KGHSH and CDR2 LQKENI. This CDR3 is CASSPPGSPYEQYF.

The rearrangement links TRBV11-2 to TRBJ2-1; TCRdb reports TRBD1, a call that lacks DNA to check it against. The CDR3 is 15 amino acids. Germline V lookup: CDR1 SGHAT, CDR2 FQNNGV. CDR3 in amino acids: CASSRGPVPYNEQFF.

The rearrangement links TRBV12-3 or TRBV12-4 to TRBJ2-1. CDR3 length: 15 residues. This CDR3 reads CASSRRISPYNEQFF.